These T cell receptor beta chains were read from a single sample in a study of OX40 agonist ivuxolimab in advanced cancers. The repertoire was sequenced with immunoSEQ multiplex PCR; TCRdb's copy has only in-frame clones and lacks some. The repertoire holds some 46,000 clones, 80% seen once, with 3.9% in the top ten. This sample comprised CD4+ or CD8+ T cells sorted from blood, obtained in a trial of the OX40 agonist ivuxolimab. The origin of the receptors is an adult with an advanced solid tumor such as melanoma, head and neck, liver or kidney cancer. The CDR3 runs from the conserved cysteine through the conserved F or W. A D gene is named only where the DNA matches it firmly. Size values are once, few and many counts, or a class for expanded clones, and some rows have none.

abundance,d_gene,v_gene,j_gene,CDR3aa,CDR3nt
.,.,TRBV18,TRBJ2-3,CASSPLGAGTDTQYF,TGTGCCAGCTCACCACTCGGGGCGGGCACAGATACGCAGTATTTT
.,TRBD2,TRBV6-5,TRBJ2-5,CASSWTSGSAGTQYF,TGTGCCAGCAGTTGGACTAGCGGCTCCGCCGGGACCCAGTACTTC
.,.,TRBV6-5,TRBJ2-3,CAVGAQTDTQYF,TGTGCCGTCGGGGCCCAGACAGATACGCAGTATTTT
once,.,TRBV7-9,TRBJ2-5,CASSLNQETQYF,TGTGCCAGCAGCTTAAATCAAGAGACCCAGTACTTC
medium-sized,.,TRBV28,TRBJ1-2,CASSYNYGYTF,TGTGCCAGCAGTTACAACTATGGCTACACCTTC
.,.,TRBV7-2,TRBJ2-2,CASSPQDTGELFF,TGTGCCAGCAGCCCTCAGGACACCGGGGAGCTGTTTTTT
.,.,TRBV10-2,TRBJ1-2,CASSAQGTANYGYTF,TGCGCCAGCAGCGCGCAAGGCACGGCCAACTATGGCTACACCTTC
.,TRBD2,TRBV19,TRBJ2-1,CASSIVAGLYNEQFF,TGTGCCAGTAGTATAGTAGCGGGGCTGTACAATGAGCAGTTCTTC
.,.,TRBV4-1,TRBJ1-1,CASSQILAGAGNTEAFF,TGCGCCAGCAGCCAAATTCTGGCCGGGGCTGGGAACACTGAAGCTTTCTTT
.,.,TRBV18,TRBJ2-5,CASSPRMGETQYF,TGTGCCAGCTCACCACGAATGGGGGAGACCCAGTACTTC
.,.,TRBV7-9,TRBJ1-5,CASSRTGSYQPQHF,TGTGCCAGCAGCCGTACAGGGTCGTATCAGCCCCAGCATTTT
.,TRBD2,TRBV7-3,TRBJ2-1,CASSHDTSADYNEQFF,TGTGCCAGCAGCCACGACACTAGCGCAGATTACAATGAGCAGTTCTTC
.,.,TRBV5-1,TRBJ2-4,CASSWGDSPLAKNIQYF,TGCGCCAGCAGCTGGGGGGACAGTCCCCTAGCCAAAAACATTCAGTACTTC
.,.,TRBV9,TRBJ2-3,CASSVASPNTDTQYF,TGTGCCAGCAGCGTAGCTAGTCCGAACACAGATACGCAGTATTTT
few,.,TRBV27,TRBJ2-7,CASSKDGVNPYEQYF,TGTGCCAGCAGTAAGGACGGGGTCAACCCCTACGAGCAGTACTTC
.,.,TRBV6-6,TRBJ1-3,CASSLGGFSGNTIYF,TGTGCCAGCAGTTTAGGAGGATTCTCAGGAAACACCATATATTTT
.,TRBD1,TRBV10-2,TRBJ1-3,CASSLTGSVSGNTIYF,TGCGCCAGCAGTCTGACAGGGAGCGTCTCTGGAAACACCATATATTTT
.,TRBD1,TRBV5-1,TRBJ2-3,CASSLPTRTGGTDTQYF,TGCGCCAGCAGCTTGCCGACCAGGACAGGGGGCACAGATACGCAGTATTTT
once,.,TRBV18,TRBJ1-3,CASSLGRDSGNTIYF,TGTGCCAGCTCTCTCGGACGGGACTCTGGAAACACCATATATTTT
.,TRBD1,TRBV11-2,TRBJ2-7,CASSGDRGYEQYF,TGTGCCAGCAGCGGGGACAGGGGATACGAGCAGTACTTC
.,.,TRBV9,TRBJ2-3,CASSPPWADTQYF,TGTGCCAGCAGCCCCCCTTGGGCAGATACGCAGTATTTT
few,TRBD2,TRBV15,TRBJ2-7,CATSREPSGRRYEQYF,TGTGCCACCAGCAGAGAACCTAGCGGGAGACGCTACGAGCAGTACTTC
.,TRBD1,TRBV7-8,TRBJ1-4,CASSPRDRGTNEKLFF,TGTGCCAGCAGCCCCCGGGACAGGGGAACTAATGAAAAACTGTTTTTT
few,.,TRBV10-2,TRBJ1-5,CASSLRGNQPQHF,TGCGCCAGCAGTCTCAGGGGAAATCAGCCCCAGCATTTT
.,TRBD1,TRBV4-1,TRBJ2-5,CASSREAGTAQETQYF,TGCGCCAGCAGCCGCGAAGCTGGGACAGCTCAAGAGACCCAGTACTTC
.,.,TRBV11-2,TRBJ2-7,CASSSPEGLRDEQYF,TGTGCCAGCAGCTCCCCGGAGGGGCTGAGGGACGAGCAGTACTTC
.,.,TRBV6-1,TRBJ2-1,CASRFNNEQFF,TGTGCCAGCAGATTCAACAATGAGCAGTTCTTC
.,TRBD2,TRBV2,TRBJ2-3,CASTPRAGAADTQYF,TGTGCCAGCACTCCAAGGGCGGGAGCGGCAGATACGCAGTATTTT
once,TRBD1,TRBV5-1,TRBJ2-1,CASSPPTGVESYNEQFF,TGCGCCAGCAGTCCACCGACAGGGGTGGAATCTTACAATGAGCAGTTCTTC
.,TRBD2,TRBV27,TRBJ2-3,CASSSRTSGVVDTQYF,TGTGCCAGCAGTTCCCGGACTAGCGGGGTAGTGGATACGCAGTATTTT
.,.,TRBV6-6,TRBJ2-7,CASSLPLALDEQYF,TGTGCCAGCAGTTTGCCACTAGCTCTCGACGAGCAGTACTTC
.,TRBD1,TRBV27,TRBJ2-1,CASSLYGTGAFEFF,TGTGCCAGCAGTTTATACGGGACAGGGGCTTTCGAGTTCTTC